This T cell receptor (beta chain) originates from a study of blood T cell repertoires in COVID-19. In the study overall: Samples representing acute and convalescent COVID-19 were sourced from the United States, Italy and Spain. Nucleic acid was either cDNA or gDNA, and it came from T cells, B-cell-depleted T cells, or PBMCs.

In the authors' methods: How many nucleated cells were present was estimated from reference gene primer amplification. TCRdb keeps only in-frame clones here, not all; method: immunoSEQ multiplex PCR. The DNA gave D and trimming, while V, J and clone size come from that table. The sample includes 95,000 to 150,000 clones, roughly 90% of them seen just once. V shed 3 bases and J shed 7 bases, with 16 bases lying between them. CDR1 is LNHDA, CDR2 SQIVND, per germline (reference sequence). This CDR3 has 15 amino acids. Followed over time, Seattle patients had been enrolled while infection was active. The chain is built from TRBV19 and TRBJ1-5; D is possibly TRBD1 (5 bases). The TCR originated in a woman in her sixties with COVID-19, enrolled during active disease. Sequencing was performed on peripheral blood. CDR3 coding DNA: TGTGCCAGTAGTATTGGCTGGGGGGTGGGCCAGCCCCAGCATTTT. This sequence encodes CASSIGWGVGQPQHF.